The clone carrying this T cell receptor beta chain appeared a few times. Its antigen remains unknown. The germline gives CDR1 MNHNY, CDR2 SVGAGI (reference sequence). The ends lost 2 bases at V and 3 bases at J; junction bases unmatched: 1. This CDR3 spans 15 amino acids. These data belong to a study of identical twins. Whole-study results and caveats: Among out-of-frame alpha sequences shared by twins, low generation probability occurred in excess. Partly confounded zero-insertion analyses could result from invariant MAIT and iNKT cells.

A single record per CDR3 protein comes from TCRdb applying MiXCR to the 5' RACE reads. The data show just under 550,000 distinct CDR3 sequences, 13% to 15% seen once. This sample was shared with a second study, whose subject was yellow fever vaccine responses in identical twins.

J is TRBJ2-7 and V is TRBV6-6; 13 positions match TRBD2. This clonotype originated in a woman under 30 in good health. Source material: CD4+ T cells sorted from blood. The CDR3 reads CASSYGTSGDYEQYF. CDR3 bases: TGTGCCAGCAGTTACGGGACTAGCGGGGACTACGAGCAGTACTTC.